The 26 T cell receptor beta chains given below trace back to one sample, sequenced in a study of blood T cell repertoires in COVID-19. Sequenced by immunoSEQ multiplex PCR; TCRdb stores in-frame clones only, minus some. Of approximately 240,000 clones listed, 70% to 90% are singletons. The source material was peripheral blood. All receptors derive from a man over 45 who had recovered from COVID-19.

The table lists this clone with many counts. V is TRBV9 and J is TRBJ2-7; 15 nucleotides line up with TRBD2. V gave up 3 bases and J gave up 2 bases; unmatched junction bases: 3. This CDR3 comprises 16 residues. Germline CDR1 reads SGDLS; CDR2 reads YYNGEE. CDR3 sequence: CASSAGLAGGTYEQYF. CDR3 DNA sequence: TGTGCCAGCAGCGCGGGACTAGCGGGAGGAACCTACGAGCAGTACTTC.

The chain combines TRBV4-1 with TRBJ2-7, with 8 bases fitting TRBD2. CDR1 MGHRA and CDR2 YSYEKL come from the germline V gene. The CDR3 runs to 16 residues. V trimming: 4 bases; J trimming: 0 bases; junction bases outside the gene matches: 8. The CDR3 sequence is CASSRGAGENSYEQYF. As DNA, the CDR3 is TGCGCCAGCAGCCGGGGAGCGGGAGAAAACTCCTACGAGCAGTACTTC.

V usage is TRBV18 and J usage is TRBJ1-5, with no clear D. The germline V gene encodes CDR1 KGHSH and CDR2 LQKENI. Trimming removed 2 bases from V and 1 base from J, with 12 bases in between. This CDR3 has 16 amino acids. CDR3 DNA sequence: TGTGCCAGCTCACCAAAAGAAGCCTGGAGCAATCAGCCCCAGCATTTT. Its translation: CASSPKEAWSNQPQHF.

The chain combines TRBV7-8 with TRBJ1-3; D gene unclear. CDR1 is SGHVS and CDR2 is FQNEAQ in the germline V gene. The CDR3 sequence is 13 residues long. Trimming cost V 4 bases and J 5 bases, with 9 bases left between them. CDR3 in amino acids: CASSSPDRNTIYF. CDR3 bases: TGTGCCAGCAGCTCCCCAGACAGAAACACCATATATTTT.

This chain joins TRBV14 and TRBJ1-2, with D uncertain. This CDR3 region has 13 residues. Germline assignment: CDR1 SGHDN and CDR2 FVKESK. V was shortened by 3 bases and J by 4 bases, with 9 bases between the two germline ends. In nucleotides, the CDR3 is TGTGCCAGCAGCCAGGGCCCTTTCTATGGCTACACCTTC. This translates into CASSQGPFYGYTF.

The genes are TRBV28 and TRBJ2-1; 14 bases align to TRBD2. The CDR3 spans 18 residues. J gave up 0 bases and V 6 bases, and 7 bases lay outside the gene matches. From germline, CDR1 is MDHEN and CDR2 SYDVKM. This chain's CDR3 is CASSGLAGGTVSYNEQFF. CDR3 DNA sequence: TGTGCCAGCAGCGGACTAGCGGGAGGAACTGTCTCCTACAATGAGCAGTTCTTC.

The chain recombines TRBV28 with TRBJ1-5; 8 nucleotides line up with TRBD1. Germline CDR1 and CDR2: MDHEN and SYDVKM. The CDR3 runs 16 residues. The V and J ends lost 6 bases and 4 bases, in that order; junction bases with no gene match: 11. The CDR3 reads CASSPTGGLLNQPQHF. In DNA, the CDR3 is TGTGCCAGCAGCCCTACAGGGGGACTCTTAAATCAGCCCCAGCATTTT.

The J gene is TRBJ1-1, the V gene TRBV19, with 7 bases matching TRBD1. The CDR3 length is 18 residues. J was trimmed by 5 bases and V by 1 base; bases with no gene match: 16. CDR1 is LNHDA, CDR2 SQIVND, per germline (reference sequence). CDR3 sequence: CASSIGARQGDVRTEAFF. The CDR3 nucleotides read TGTGCCAGTAGTATAGGAGCTCGACAGGGTGATGTTAGGACTGAAGCTTTCTTT.

The CDR3 region has the DNA TGTGCCAGCAGTGAAGCCCAGCGGAGTAGCACAGATACGCAGTATTTT. Translation gives CASSEAQRSSTDTQYF. V usage is TRBV6-1 and J usage is TRBJ2-3, with D tentatively TRBD2 (5 bases). V shed 0 bases and J shed 0 bases, with 10 bases lying between them. This CDR3 contains 16 residues. Germline V gene sequence: CDR1 MNHNS, CDR2 SASEGT.

The chain has TRBV5-4 and TRBJ2-3, with 8 bases that match TRBD2. The CDR3 loop spans 15 amino acids. CDR1 is SGHNT and CDR2 is YYREEE in the germline V gene (reference sequence). With V trimmed by 0 bases and J by 1 base, 1 base remained unmatched. This CDR3 reads CASSLELAGTDTQYF. The CDR3 nucleotides are TGTGCCAGCAGCTTGGAACTAGCGGGCACAGATACGCAGTATTTT.

The chain combines TRBV19 with TRBJ2-3; D call uncertain. Germline V gives CDR1 LNHDA, CDR2 SQIVND (reference sequence). V gave up 8 bases and J gave up 2 bases, with 14 bases separating them. The CDR3 is made up of 14 amino acids. DNA for the CDR3: TGTGCCAGTTCGAAAAGCATTTACACAGATACGCAGTATTTT. This gives the protein CASSKSIYTDTQYF.

The V gene is TRBV5-1, the J gene TRBJ2-3, with D unclear. The V end lost 2 bases, the J end lost 0 bases, and 16 bases lay between the germline ends. CDR1 is SGHRS, CDR2 YFSETQ, per germline. This CDR3 is 17 amino acids long. CDR3 nucleotide sequence: TGCGCCAGCAGCTTATCACGCGCGGCGGCTAGCACAGATACGCAGTATTTT. Amino acid sequence: CASSLSRAAASTDTQYF.

The chain carries TRBV7-8 and TRBJ1-2; D call uncertain. V shed 3 bases and J shed 2 bases, with 10 bases lying between them. This CDR3 comprises 14 residues. Germline V gene data show CDR1 as SGHVS and CDR2 as FQNEAQ. CDR3 DNA: TGTGCCAGCAGCTTCTATGGTAGCAACTATGGCTACACCTTC. Translating gives CASSFYGSNYGYTF.

V usage is TRBV7-2 and J usage is TRBJ1-5; TRBD1 matches 7 bases. CDR1 is SGHTA, CDR2 FQGNSA, per germline. The CDR3 runs 15 residues. V lost 5 bases to trimming and J lost 1 base; unmatched junction nucleotides: 5. The CDR3 bases are TGTGCCAGCAGCGTAGACAGGGCAAGCAATCAGCCCCAGCATTTT. This gives the protein CASSVDRASNQPQHF.

The gene calls are TRBV9 and TRBJ1-6, with D possibly TRBD1 on 6 matching bases. From germline, CDR1 is SGDLS and CDR2 YYNGEE. This CDR3 is 17 amino acids long. V lost 3 bases, J lost 5 bases, and 18 bases lay in between. The CDR3 loop reads CASSGLRGHPDNSPLHF. The CDR3 bases are TGTGCCAGCAGCGGGCTACGGGGACACCCGGATAATTCACCCCTCCACTTT.

J is TRBJ2-7 and V is TRBV6-5; 8 nucleotides align to TRBD1. V was pared by 6 bases and J by 3 bases, with 4 bases of the junction left unmatched. Germline-derived CDR1 and CDR2 are MNHEY and SVGAGI. This CDR3 is built from 13 residues. In DNA form, the CDR3 reads TGTGCCAGCAGGGGACAGGCAGTCTACGAGCAGTACTTC. It translates to CASRGQAVYEQYF.

The rearrangement links TRBV30 to TRBJ1-6; 8 nucleotides align to TRBD1. The CDR3 has 13 residues. Germline trimming cut 3 bases from V and 9 bases from J; bases unmatched to any gene: 4. CDR1 is GTSNPN and CDR2 is SVGIG in the germline V gene (reference sequence). The DNA for the CDR3 is TGTGCCTGGAGGGACAGGGTGGGTTCACCCCTCCACTTT. This codes for CAWRDRVGSPLHF.

The J gene is TRBJ2-1, the V gene TRBV30; the D is unclear. Trimming removed 0 bases from V and 6 bases from J, with 6 bases in between. This CDR3 is 12 amino acids long. Germline CDR1 is GTSNPN and CDR2 is SVGIG (reference sequence). The CDR3, as DNA: TGTGCCTGGAGTGTACGAGTCAATGAGCAGTTCTTC. Its translation: CAWSVRVNEQFF.

The rearrangement links TRBV9 to TRBJ2-4; perhaps TRBD2 as D (6 bases). The CDR3 loop spans 15 amino acids. Germline V lookup: CDR1 SGDLS, CDR2 YYNGEE. Trimming pared 3 bases from V and 7 bases from J, leaving 17 bases between. The CDR3 here is CASSAERVGGNIQYF. DNA for the CDR3: TGTGCCAGCAGCGCCGAAAGGGTCGGAGGGAACATTCAGTACTTC.

CDR3 nucleotides: TGTGCCAGCAGCTTGGTGGGACTAGCCGGGACAGATACGCAGTATTTT. As protein: CASSLVGLAGTDTQYF. The chain has TRBV5-5 and TRBJ2-3; TRBD2 matches 9 bases. Trimming cost V 0 bases and J 3 bases; bases outside gene matches: 5. The CDR3 has 16 residues. CDR1 and CDR2 from the germline V gene are SGHKS and YYEKEE (reference sequence).

This chain links TRBV2 with TRBJ2-1, with 8 nucleotides matching TRBD2. The germline V gene has CDR1 SNHLY and CDR2 FYNNEI. The CDR3 consists of 15 residues. Trimming took 4 bases from V and 4 from J; bases not matched to a gene: 6. CDR3 sequence (DNA): TGTGCCAGCAGTGCGTCTAGCGGGCTATACAATGAGCAGTTCTTC. It is translated as CASSASSGLYNEQFF.

This chain uses TRBV9 with TRBJ2-4; 12 bases align to TRBD1. CDR1 is SGDLS and CDR2 is YYNGEE in the germline V gene. Trimming took 3 bases from V and 6 from J; bases not matched to a gene: 7. CDR3 length equals 16 residues. The CDR3 coding sequence is TGTGCCAGCAGCGACCGGGACAGGGGGCTCGGAAACATTCAGTACTTC. Amino acids: CASSDRDRGLGNIQYF.

The rearrangement uses TRBV7-9 and TRBJ2-3, with D perhaps TRBD1 (6 bases). The germline V and J ends were trimmed by 1 base and 8 bases, with 22 bases remaining between them. The CDR3 consists of 17 residues. Per germline, CDR1 SEHNR and CDR2 FQNEAQ (reference sequence). In DNA form, the CDR3 reads TGTGCCAGCAGCTTAGTCGTGACGGTGTGGGGACATGGTACGCAGTATTTT. Its protein product is CASSLVVTVWGHGTQYF.

This chain joins TRBV4-1 and TRBJ1-1, with D unclear. Between the trimmed V and J ends, which lost 2 bases and 3 bases, there was a span of 22 bases. Germline CDR1 reads MGHRA; CDR2 reads YSYEKL. The CDR3 contains 18 residues. The CDR3 here is CASSQHQRAGSADTEAFF. In DNA form, the CDR3 reads TGCGCCAGCAGCCAACATCAAAGGGCGGGTTCCGCGGACACTGAAGCTTTCTTT.

This chain uses TRBV28 with TRBJ1-2; 9 bases map to TRBD1. This CDR3 comprises 15 residues. With 3 bases clipped from V and 6 bases from J, the junction kept 8 bases outside the gene matches. Germline V gene sequence: CDR1 MDHEN, CDR2 SYDVKM. CDR3 sequence: CASSFRDRVSHGYTF. The CDR3 nucleotides are TGTGCCAGCAGTTTCCGGGACAGGGTTAGCCATGGCTACACCTTC.

The rearrangement links TRBV27 to TRBJ2-3; 9 bases agree with TRBD1. The CDR3 has 14 residues. After removal of 3 bases from V and 6 bases from J, the junction contained 4 bases not matched to a gene. Germline CDR1 reads MNHEY; CDR2 reads SMNVEV (reference sequence). The CDR3 loop reads CASSFGQGTDTQYF. CDR3 in DNA: TGTGCCAGCAGTTTCGGACAGGGGACGGATACGCAGTATTTT.